This T cell receptor (beta chain) was captured by sequencing in a study of blood T cell repertoires in COVID-19. CDR3 size: 15 residues. The V gene end was trimmed by 4 bases and the J gene end by 2 bases; junction bases not matched to a gene: 8. The germline gives CDR1 SGHRS, CDR2 YFSETQ. The assay was immunoSEQ multiplex PCR, and TCRdb's table has in-frame clones only and misses some. The sample has approximately 470,000 clones, around 90% seen once; the top ten hold roughly 0.7%. The sequenced sample was PBMCs or T cells enriched from blood (not recorded which). The V call is TRBV5-1, the J call TRBJ1-1; TRBD1 matches 7 bases. This receptor was obtained from a woman younger than 35 who had recovered from COVID-19. CDR3 loop: CASSISTGRNTEAFF. The CDR3 DNA reads TGCGCCAGCAGCATCTCGACAGGGCGCAACACTGAAGCTTTCTTT.